This T cell receptor beta chain was profiled in a study of identical twins. Turning to this clonotype: Its specificity is unknown.

Whole-study findings and limits: Conclusions were based on cross-sectional statistical analysis, without following the same donors. Invariant MAIT and iNKT cells could partly confound zero-insertion analyses.

Each donor (without exception) was a healthy Caucasian. CDR1 is MNHNS, CDR2 SASEGT, per germline. The CDR3 has 15 residues. V lost 6 bases to trimming and J lost 0 bases, with 12 bases between them. TCRdb re-derived calls from the 5' RACE reads in MiXCR, one entry per CDR3 protein. The sample records 250,000 to 350,000 distinct CDR3 sequences, around 8.8% being singletons. This same sample was also taken into another study, of yellow fever vaccine responses in identical twins.

This chain uses TRBV6-1 with TRBJ2-1; maybe TRBD2 (6 bases). The sample was memory (CD45RO+) T cells sorted from blood. The TCR was taken from a young woman in good health. CDR3 amino acids: CASSNPSDSYNEQFF. As DNA, the CDR3 is TGTGCCAGCAGCAATCCTAGCGACTCCTACAATGAGCAGTTCTTC.